This T cell receptor beta chain was profiled in a study of blood T cell repertoires in COVID-19. Data came from immunoSEQ multiplex PCR; TCRdb stores just in-frame clones and leaves some out. Here the sample spans about 210,000 clones, over 75% being singletons. Germline V gene sequence: CDR1 LGHNA, CDR2 YNFKEQ. The J segment lost 5 bases and the V segment lost 1 base, leaving 13 bases of the junction unmatched. The CDR3 has 17 amino acids. The chain uses TRBV4-2 and TRBJ2-7, with 8 nucleotides matching TRBD1. Sample: peripheral blood. The clonotype was recovered from a man aged 50 to 60 with COVID-19, enrolled during active disease. The CDR3 DNA reads as TGTGCCAGCAGCCAAGGTTTTGAGGGACAGGAGTGCCACGAGCAGTACTTC. Translation gives CASSQGFEGQECHEQYF.